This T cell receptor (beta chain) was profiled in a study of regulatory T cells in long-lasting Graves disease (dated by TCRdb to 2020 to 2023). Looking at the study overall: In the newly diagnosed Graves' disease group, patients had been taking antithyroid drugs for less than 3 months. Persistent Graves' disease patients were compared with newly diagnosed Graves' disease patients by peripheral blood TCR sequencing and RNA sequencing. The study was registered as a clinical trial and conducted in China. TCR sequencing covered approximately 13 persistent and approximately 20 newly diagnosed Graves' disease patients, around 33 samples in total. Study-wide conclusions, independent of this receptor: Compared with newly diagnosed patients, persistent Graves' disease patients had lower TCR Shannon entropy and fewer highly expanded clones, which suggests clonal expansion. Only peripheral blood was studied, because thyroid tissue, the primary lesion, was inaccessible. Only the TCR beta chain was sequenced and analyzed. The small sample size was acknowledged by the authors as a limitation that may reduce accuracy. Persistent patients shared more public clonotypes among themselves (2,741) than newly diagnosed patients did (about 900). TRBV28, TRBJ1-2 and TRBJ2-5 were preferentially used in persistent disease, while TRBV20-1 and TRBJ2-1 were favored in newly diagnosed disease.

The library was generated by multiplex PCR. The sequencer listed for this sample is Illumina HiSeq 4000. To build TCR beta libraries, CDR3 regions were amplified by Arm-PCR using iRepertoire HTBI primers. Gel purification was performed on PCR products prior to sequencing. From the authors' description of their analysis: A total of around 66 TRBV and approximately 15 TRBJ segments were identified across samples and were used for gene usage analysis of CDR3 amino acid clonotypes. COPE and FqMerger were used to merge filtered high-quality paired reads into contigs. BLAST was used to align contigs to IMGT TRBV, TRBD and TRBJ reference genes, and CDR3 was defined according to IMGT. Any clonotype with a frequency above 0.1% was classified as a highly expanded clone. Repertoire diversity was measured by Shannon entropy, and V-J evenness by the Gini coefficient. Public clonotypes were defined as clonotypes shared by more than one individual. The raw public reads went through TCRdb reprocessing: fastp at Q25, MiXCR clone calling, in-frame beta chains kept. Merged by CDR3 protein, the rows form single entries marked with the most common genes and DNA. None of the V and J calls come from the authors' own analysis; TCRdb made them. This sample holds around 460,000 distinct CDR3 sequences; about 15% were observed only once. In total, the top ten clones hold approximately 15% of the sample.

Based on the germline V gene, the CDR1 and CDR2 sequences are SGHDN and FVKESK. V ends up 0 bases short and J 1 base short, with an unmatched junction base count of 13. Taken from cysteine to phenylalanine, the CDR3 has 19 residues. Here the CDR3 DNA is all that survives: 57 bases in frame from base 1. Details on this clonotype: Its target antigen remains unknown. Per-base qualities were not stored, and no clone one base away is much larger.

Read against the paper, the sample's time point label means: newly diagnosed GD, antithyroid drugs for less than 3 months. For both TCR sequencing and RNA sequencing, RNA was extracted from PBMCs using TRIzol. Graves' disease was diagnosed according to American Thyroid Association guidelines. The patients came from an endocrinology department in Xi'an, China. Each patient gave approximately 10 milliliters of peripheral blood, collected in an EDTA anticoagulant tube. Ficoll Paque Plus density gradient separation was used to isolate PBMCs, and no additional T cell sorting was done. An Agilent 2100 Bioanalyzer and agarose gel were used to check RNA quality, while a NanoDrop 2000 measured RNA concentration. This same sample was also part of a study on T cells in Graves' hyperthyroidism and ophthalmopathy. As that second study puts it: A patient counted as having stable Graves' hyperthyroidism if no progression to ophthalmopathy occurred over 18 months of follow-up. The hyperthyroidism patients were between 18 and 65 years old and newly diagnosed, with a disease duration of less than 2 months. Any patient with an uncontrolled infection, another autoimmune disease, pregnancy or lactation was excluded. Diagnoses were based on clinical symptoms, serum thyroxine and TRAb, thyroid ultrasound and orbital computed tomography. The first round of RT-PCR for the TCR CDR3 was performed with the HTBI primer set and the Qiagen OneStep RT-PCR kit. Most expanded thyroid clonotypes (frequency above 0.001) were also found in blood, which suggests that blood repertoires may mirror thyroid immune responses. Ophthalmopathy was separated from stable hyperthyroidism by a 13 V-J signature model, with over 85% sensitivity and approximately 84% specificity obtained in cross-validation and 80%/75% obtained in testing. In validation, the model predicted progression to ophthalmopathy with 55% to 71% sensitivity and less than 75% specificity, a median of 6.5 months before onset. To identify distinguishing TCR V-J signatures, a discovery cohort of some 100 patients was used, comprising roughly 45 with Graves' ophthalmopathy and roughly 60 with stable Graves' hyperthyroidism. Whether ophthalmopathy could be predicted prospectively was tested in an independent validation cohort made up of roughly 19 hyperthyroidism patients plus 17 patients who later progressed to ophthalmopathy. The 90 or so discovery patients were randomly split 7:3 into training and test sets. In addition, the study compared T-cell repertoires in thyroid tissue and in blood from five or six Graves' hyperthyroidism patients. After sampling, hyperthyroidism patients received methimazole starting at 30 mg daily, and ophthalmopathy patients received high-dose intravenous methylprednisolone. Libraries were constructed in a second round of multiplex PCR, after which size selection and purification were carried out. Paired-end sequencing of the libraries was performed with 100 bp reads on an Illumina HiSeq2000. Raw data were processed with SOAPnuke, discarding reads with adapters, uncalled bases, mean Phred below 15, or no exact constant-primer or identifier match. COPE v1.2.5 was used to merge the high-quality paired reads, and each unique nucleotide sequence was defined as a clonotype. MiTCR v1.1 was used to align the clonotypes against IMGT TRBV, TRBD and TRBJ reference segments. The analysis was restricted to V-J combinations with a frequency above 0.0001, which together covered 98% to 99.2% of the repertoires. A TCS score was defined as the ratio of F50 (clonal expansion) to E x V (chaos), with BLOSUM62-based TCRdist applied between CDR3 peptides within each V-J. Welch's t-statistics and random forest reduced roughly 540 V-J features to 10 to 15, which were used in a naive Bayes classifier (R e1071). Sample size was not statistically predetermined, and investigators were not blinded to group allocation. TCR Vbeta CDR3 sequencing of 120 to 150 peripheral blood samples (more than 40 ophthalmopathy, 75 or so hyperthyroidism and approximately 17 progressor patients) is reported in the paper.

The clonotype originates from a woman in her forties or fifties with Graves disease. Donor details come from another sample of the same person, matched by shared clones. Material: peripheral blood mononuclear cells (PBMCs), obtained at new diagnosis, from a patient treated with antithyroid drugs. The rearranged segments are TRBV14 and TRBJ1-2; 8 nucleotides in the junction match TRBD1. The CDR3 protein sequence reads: CASSQERWDRRIFNYGYTF. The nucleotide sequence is TGTGCCAGCAGCCAAGAACGGTGGGACAGGAGGATATTTAACTATGGCTACACCTTC.